A selection of T cell receptor beta chains follows, all from one sample in a study of cytomegalovirus exposure and HLA in healthy donors. Repertoires were generated with immunoSEQ multiplex PCR, while TCRdb's copy carries only in-frame clones and drops some. The sample gives 150,000 to 200,000 clones, roughly 79% of which show up once; less than 10% is in the top ten. The sample consisted of PBMCs. These receptors all come from a man aged 18-30 years in good health and CMV-seropositive. Both conserved end residues are part of each CDR3. Fields, in order: clone size, V gene, J gene, D gene, CDR3 DNA, CDR3 protein. The D gene is left open where the match is weak. Not every row has a clone size; where given, it reads once, few, many or a size class.

abundance: few; v_gene: TRBV18; j_gene: TRBJ1-1; d_gene: -; CDR3nt: TGTGCCAGCTCCCGAGGGGGGGGAGTGAACACTGAAGCTTTCTTT; CDR3aa: CASSRGGGVNTEAFF
abundance: -; v_gene: TRBV13; j_gene: TRBJ2-6; d_gene: -; CDR3nt: TGTGCCAGCAGCTTAGCTGTGGACAGTCCCCACGTCCTGACTTTC; CDR3aa: CASSLAVDSPHVLTF
abundance: -; v_gene: TRBV10-3; j_gene: TRBJ1-1; d_gene: TRBD1; CDR3nt: TGTGCCATCAGTGAGGGGACAGGGGTGAACACTGAAGCTTTCTTT; CDR3aa: CAISEGTGVNTEAFF
abundance: -; v_gene: TRBV7-9; j_gene: TRBJ1-1; d_gene: -; CDR3nt: TGTGCCAGCAGCTTAGGCGCGGGCATGAACACTGAAGCTTTCTTT; CDR3aa: CASSLGAGMNTEAFF
abundance: -; v_gene: TRBV7-9; j_gene: TRBJ2-3; d_gene: TRBD2; CDR3nt: TGTGCCAGCAGCCCCCCTAGCGGGAGGAGGACAGATACGCAGTATTTT; CDR3aa: CASSPPSGRRTDTQYF
abundance: -; v_gene: TRBV27; j_gene: TRBJ1-2; d_gene: TRBD1; CDR3nt: TGTGCCAGCAGTTTGGGACAGGGAGGTGGCTACACCTTC; CDR3aa: CASSLGQGGGYTF
abundance: -; v_gene: TRBV19; j_gene: TRBJ1-2; d_gene: TRBD1; CDR3nt: TGTGCCAGTAGCCTTTCCTTGGGACAGCTCTATGGCTACACCTTC; CDR3aa: CASSLSLGQLYGYTF
abundance: few; v_gene: TRBV19; j_gene: TRBJ1-1; d_gene: TRBD1; CDR3nt: TGTGCCAGTAGTCAGACCCACAGGGGTACTGAAGCTTTCTTT; CDR3aa: CASSQTHRGTEAFF
abundance: -; v_gene: TRBV6-5; j_gene: TRBJ1-1; d_gene: -; CDR3nt: TGTGCCAGCAGCCCCGGGTACATGAGTACTGAAGCTTTCTTT; CDR3aa: CASSPGYMSTEAFF
abundance: -; v_gene: TRBV16; j_gene: TRBJ1-5; d_gene: -; CDR3nt: TGTGCCAGCAGCCAACAGGGGCGCAATCAGCCCCAGCATTTT; CDR3aa: CASSQQGRNQPQHF
abundance: -; v_gene: TRBV7-3; j_gene: TRBJ2-1; d_gene: -; CDR3nt: TGTGCCAGCAGCTCTTCTAACAATGAGCAGTTCTTC; CDR3aa: CASSSSNNEQFF
abundance: -; v_gene: TRBV14; j_gene: TRBJ1-2; d_gene: -; CDR3nt: TGTGCCAGCAGCCGAGAAATGGGAGCTAACTATGGCTACACCTTC; CDR3aa: CASSREMGANYGYTF
abundance: -; v_gene: TRBV5-1; j_gene: TRBJ1-2; d_gene: -; CDR3nt: TGCGCCAGCAGCTCAGGGGATCATGGCTACACCTTC; CDR3aa: CASSSGDHGYTF
abundance: -; v_gene: TRBV9; j_gene: TRBJ2-1; d_gene: -; CDR3nt: TGTGCCAGCAGCGTTTTGGGCCGGGGGAATGAGCAGTTCTTC; CDR3aa: CASSVLGRGNEQFF
abundance: -; v_gene: TRBV2; j_gene: TRBJ1-2; d_gene: -; CDR3nt: TGTGCCAGCAGTGTAGAAGTTGTGATGGGCGGCTACACCTTC; CDR3aa: CASSVEVVMGGYTF
abundance: -; v_gene: TRBV9; j_gene: TRBJ2-7; d_gene: TRBD1; CDR3nt: TGTGCCAGCAGCGTTGGACAGGGGGCTCACGAGCAGTACTTC; CDR3aa: CASSVGQGAHEQYF
abundance: few; v_gene: TRBV7-9; j_gene: TRBJ1-4; d_gene: TRBD1; CDR3nt: TGTGCCAGCAGCCCGGGGACAGGGGGTGAAAAACTGTTTTTT; CDR3aa: CASSPGTGGEKLFF